These 5 T cell receptor beta chains were sequenced from one sample in a study of identical twins. MiXCR, applied by TCRdb to the 5' RACE reads, yields one record per CDR3 protein. Of approximately 94,000 distinct CDR3 sequences listed, under 7% are singletons. Sequencing was carried out using memory T cells sorted from blood. The receptor set was obtained from a woman aged 45-59 years in good health.

The chain uses TRBV5-1 and TRBJ2-3; D ambiguous. Trimming took off 0 bases at V and 6 bases at J, with 14 bases between the two ends. Germline values: CDR1 SGHRS, CDR2 YFSETQ. The CDR3 is 15 residues long. The CDR3 nucleotides read TGCGCCAGCAGCTTGGGGGTCCCCCGCTCGGATACGCAGTATTTT. Its protein product is CASSLGVPRSDTQYF. The variable domain in full, completed from reference TRBV5-1 and TRBJ2-3, reads KAGVTQTPRYLIKTRGQQVTLSCSPISGHRSVSWYQQTPGQGLQFLFEYFSETQRNKGNFPGRFSGRQFSNSRSEMNVSTLELGDSALYLCASSLGVPRSDTQYFGPGTRLTVL.

The chain carries TRBV6-2 or TRBV6-3 and TRBJ1-2, with TRBD1 as a possible D gene (6 bases). The CDR3 consists of 14 residues. CDR1 and CDR2 from the germline V gene are MNHEY and SVGEGT. The V gene lost 9 bases and the J gene lost 0 bases, with 14 bases spanning the gap. The CDR3 loop is CASIKQGTNYGYTF. CDR3 DNA: TGTGCCAGTATTAAACAGGGAACTAACTATGGCTACACCTTC.

The sample holds many counts of this clonotype. The chain uses TRBV9 and TRBJ2-5, with TRBD2 as a possible D gene (6 bases). The V gene lost 2 bases and the J gene lost 4 bases, with 18 bases spanning the gap. Germline assignment: CDR1 SGDLS and CDR2 YYNGEE. The CDR3 has 16 residues. This CDR3 is CASSVRSDGGAETQYF. CDR3 DNA sequence: TGTGCCAGCAGCGTTCGTTCAGACGGGGGAGCAGAGACCCAGTACTTC.

This clonotype was counted ten times or more. The V gene is TRBV24-1, the J gene TRBJ2-7, with 11 positions matching TRBD2. The J segment lost 4 bases and the V segment lost 9 bases, leaving 7 bases of the junction unmatched. Germline CDR1 KGHDR, CDR2 SFDVKD. The length of the CDR3 is 14 residues. The CDR3 bases are TGTGCCACCGTGGGACTAGCGGAAAAATACGAGCAGTACGTC. It encodes CATVGLAEKYEQYV.

This clonotype was found once. A clone one base away is much larger, so this may be a read error. The rearrangement uses TRBV3-1 and TRBJ2-5, with D perhaps TRBD2 (6 bases). The CDR3 is made up of 15 amino acids. Germline CDR1 reads LGHDT; CDR2 reads YNNKEL (reference sequence). The CDR3, as DNA: TGTGCCAGCAGCCAAGGGAGTACGGGAGTCGAGACCCGGTACTTC. As protein: CASSQGSTGVETRYF.